The rows below give T cell receptor beta chains drawn from one sample of a study of OX40 agonist ivuxolimab in advanced cancers. Profiling relied on immunoSEQ multiplex PCR, and the TCRdb table lists in-frame clones only, not all of them. The sample includes tens of thousands of clones, roughly four fifths of them seen just once. Sample: CD4+ or CD8+ T cells sorted from blood, taken in a trial of the OX40 agonist ivuxolimab. These receptors were obtained from an adult with an advanced solid tumor such as melanoma, head and neck, liver or kidney cancer. Both conserved end residues are part of each CDR3. D genes are given only for firm matches. Size values are once, few and many counts, or a class for expanded clones, and some rows have none.

-	-	TRBJ2-3	TRBV7-2	15	TGTGCCAGCAGCCGATCTGGGACTTCGGGAGATACGCAGTATTTT	CASSRSGTSGDTQYF
-	-	TRBJ1-2	TRBV6-6	14	TGTGCCAGCAGTTACGGGCAGGGTTACTATGGCTACACCTTC	CASSYGQGYYGYTF
-	-	TRBJ1-1	TRBV25-1	13	TGTGCCAGCTGCCCGACAGCGAACACTGAAGCTTTCTTT	CASCPTANTEAFF
-	-	TRBJ1-2	TRBV2	14	TGTGCCAGCACCCAGGCGACTTTTAACTATGGCTACACCTTC	CASTQATFNYGYTF
few	-	TRBJ2-7	TRBV5-5	14	TGTGCCAGCAGCGCCCTGAGTGGACCCTACGAGCAGTACTTC	CASSALSGPYEQYF
-	-	TRBJ1-1	TRBV5-1	11	TGCGCCAGCGGGGAAAACGGGGCTGCTTTCTTT	CASGENGAAFF
-	TRBD1	TRBJ2-2	TRBV5-1	17	TGCGCCAGCAGTTACGGATCCGACAGGGCGAAGACCGGGGAGCTGTTTTTT	CASSYGSDRAKTGELFF
-	-	TRBJ2-7	TRBV4-3	15	TGCGCCAGCAGCCACGACAGGTCAAGAACCTACGAGCAGTACTTC	CASSHDRSRTYEQYF
-	-	TRBJ1-2	TRBV6-1	18	TGTGCCAGCAGTGAAGGAGTTATCCGGACAGAGAGTGGCTATGGCTACACCTTC	CASSEGVIRTESGYGYTF
-	-	TRBJ2-2	TRBV7-3	14	TGTGCCAGCAGTCCCGACAGGAACACCGGGGAGCTGTTTTTT	CASSPDRNTGELFF
-	-	TRBJ2-7	TRBV6-1	15	TGTGCCAGCAGTGAAACGGAGTCAGGATCCTACGAGCAGTACTTC	CASSETESGSYEQYF
-	-	TRBJ1-4	TRBV5-4	14	TGTGCCAGCAGCTTCGGGACACTGGGGGAAAAACTGTTTTTT	CASSFGTLGEKLFF
-	TRBD1	TRBJ2-7	TRBV9	15	TGTGCCAGCAGCGCCGACGACAGGGGGTATTACGAGCAGTACTTC	CASSADDRGYYEQYF
-	-	TRBJ2-1	TRBV4-2	15	TGTGCCAGCAGCCCTGGGGGTGCCGCCTACAATGAGCAGTTCTTC	CASSPGGAAYNEQFF
-	-	TRBJ2-2	TRBV5-1	16	TGCGCCAGCACGTTTTACGCTGGGGGTAACACCGGGGAGCTGTTTTTT	CASTFYAGGNTGELFF
-	-	TRBJ1-1	TRBV5-1	11	TGCGCCAGCAGCTTGTCGGGGGTAACTTTCTTT	CASSLSGVTFF
-	-	TRBJ1-1	TRBV11-2	12	TGTGCCAGCGGAAAGGGGAACACTGAAGCTTTCTTT	CASGKGNTEAFF
-	-	TRBJ1-2	TRBV4-1	13	TGCGCCAGCAGCCAAGTAGCTGTCGGCGGCTACACCTTC	CASSQVAVGGYTF
once	TRBD1	TRBJ2-1	TRBV25-1	15	TGTGCCAGCAGTGATAGGGACAGTATATTTAATGAGCAGTTCTTC	CASSDRDSIFNEQFF
once	-	TRBJ2-1	TRBV5-6	11	TGTGCCAGCAACAGGGAGAATGAGCAGTTCTTC	CASNRENEQFF
-	-	TRBJ2-1	TRBV11-2	13	TGTGCCAGCAGCTTAGGGCCCAACAATGAGCAGTTCTTC	CASSLGPNNEQFF
-	-	TRBJ2-3	TRBV10-3	16	TGTGCCATCAGGTTTGGTTTGATGAGCGGTACAGATACGCAGTATTTT	CAIRFGLMSGTDTQYF
-	TRBD1	TRBJ2-3	TRBV6-4	15	TGTGCCAGCAGGCCACAGGGGTCGAGCACAGATACGCAGTATTTT	CASRPQGSSTDTQYF
few	TRBD1	TRBJ1-1	TRBV4-1	15	TGCGCCAGCAGCCAAGATAGCAGGGGGCATAATGAAGCTTTCTTT	CASSQDSRGHNEAFF
-	-	TRBJ1-5	TRBV19	12	TGTGCCAGTATAGGACGGCGAGAGCCCCAGCATTTT	CASIGRREPQHF
once	-	TRBJ1-2	TRBV5-5	17	TGTGCCAGCAGCTTGGATTTGAGCAGGAGACCTAACTATGGCTACACCTTC	CASSLDLSRRPNYGYTF
medium-sized	-	TRBJ2-6	TRBV6-1	16	TGTGCCAGCAGTGAATATGTCGGGTCTGGGGCCAACGTCCTGACTTTC	CASSEYVGSGANVLTF
once	TRBD2	TRBJ2-7	TRBV7-3	15	TGTGCCAGCAGCTTAACCAGCGGGGGAGCCTACGAGCAGTACTTC	CASSLTSGGAYEQYF
-	-	TRBJ2-4	TRBV11-2	18	TGTGCCAGCAGCCGCCGGTCCGGACAACCCGCAGCCAAAAACATTCAGTACTTC	CASSRRSGQPAAKNIQYF
-	-	TRBJ2-6	TRBV5-1	15	TGCGCCAGCAGCCCCCTGGGTCCTGGGGCCAACGTCCTGACTTTC	CASSPLGPGANVLTF
-	TRBD1	TRBJ1-4	TRBV7-2	15	TGTGCCAGCAGCGGTACGGGACAGGGGAATGAAAAACTGTTTTTT	CASSGTGQGNEKLFF
-	-	TRBJ1-4	TRBV11-2	13	TGTGCCAGCAGCTTATGGGGGGGTGAAAAACTGTTTTTT	CASSLWGGEKLFF
-	TRBD2	TRBJ2-1	TRBV11-2	18	TGTGCCAGCAGCTTTTGGGTAGCGGGGGAGAGCTCCTACAATGAGCAGTTCTTC	CASSFWVAGESSYNEQFF
-	TRBD1	TRBJ1-4	TRBV4-1	15	TGCGCCAGCAGCCGAACAGGGGACCCTAATGAAAAACTGTTTTTT	CASSRTGDPNEKLFF
-	-	TRBJ1-2	TRBV5-1	13	TGCGCCAGCAGCTGGGGGTCGGACCGGGGCTACACCTTC	CASSWGSDRGYTF
-	-	TRBJ1-1	TRBV11-2	15	TGTGCCAGCAGCTCATGGGGCAGGGAGGGCACTGAAGCTTTCTTT	CASSSWGREGTEAFF
-	TRBD1	TRBJ1-2	TRBV5-4	14	TGTGCCAGCAGCCTTGGACAGGGGAACTATGGCTACACCTTC	CASSLGQGNYGYTF
-	-	TRBJ2-6	TRBV25-1	15	TGTGCCAGCAGTGAATTGGGGTCCGGGGCCAACGTCCTGACTTTC	CASSELGSGANVLTF
-	-	TRBJ1-4	TRBV19	14	TGTGCCAGTAGTATTTGGGGAGCTAATGAAAAACTGTTTTTT	CASSIWGANEKLFF
few	TRBD1	TRBJ1-2	TRBV5-1	16	TGCGCCAGCAGCTTGTTCGGGACAGCAAAACTCTATGGCTACACCTTC	CASSLFGTAKLYGYTF
-	TRBD1	TRBJ2-7	TRBV19	14	TGTGCCAGTAGTATCGGACAGGGGGGGTACGAGCAGTACTTC	CASSIGQGGYEQYF
-	TRBD1	TRBJ1-1	TRBV6-1	14	TGTGCCAGCAGTGAAGGGACAGGCTCGACCCGAGCTTTCTTT	CASSEGTGSTRAFF
-	-	TRBJ1-5	TRBV6-5	14	TGTGCCAGCAGTTACTCACAGGGCTTGAGGCCCCAGCATTTT	CASSYSQGLRPQHF
-	-	TRBJ2-2	TRBV25-1	14	TGTGCCAGCCAAACGAGTATGTACACCGGGGAGCTGTTTTTT	CASQTSMYTGELFF
-	-	TRBJ2-1	TRBV9	16	TGTGCCAGCAGCGCCGAATCCCGGGCTTTTCCAATTGAGCAGTTCTTC	CASSAESRAFPIEQFF
-	TRBD2	TRBJ2-3	TRBV10-3	19	TGTGCCATCAGTGATAGTCTAGCGGGGGATATCTCTAGCACAGATACGCAGTATTTT	CAISDSLAGDISSTDTQYF
-	TRBD2	TRBJ2-5	TRBV27	14	TGTGCCAGCAGTTTTTTGGGGGAGGGGGAGACCCAGTACTTC	CASSFLGEGETQYF